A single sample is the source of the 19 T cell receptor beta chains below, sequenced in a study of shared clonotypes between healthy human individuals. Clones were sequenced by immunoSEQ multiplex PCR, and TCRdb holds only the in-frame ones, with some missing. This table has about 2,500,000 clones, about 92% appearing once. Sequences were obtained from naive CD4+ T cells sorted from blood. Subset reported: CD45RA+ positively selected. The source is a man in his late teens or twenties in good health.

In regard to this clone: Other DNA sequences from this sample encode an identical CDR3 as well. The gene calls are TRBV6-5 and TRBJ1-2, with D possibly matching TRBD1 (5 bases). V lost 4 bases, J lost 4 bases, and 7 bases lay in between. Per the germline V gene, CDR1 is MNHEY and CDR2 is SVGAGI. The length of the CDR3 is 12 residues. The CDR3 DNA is TGTGCCAGCAGTTCTACAGGCTATGGCTACACCTTC. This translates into CASSSTGYGYTF.

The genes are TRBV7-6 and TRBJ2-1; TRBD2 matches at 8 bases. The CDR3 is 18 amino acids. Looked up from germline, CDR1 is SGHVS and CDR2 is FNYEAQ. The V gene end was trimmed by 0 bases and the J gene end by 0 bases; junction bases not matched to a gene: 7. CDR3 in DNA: TGTGCCAGCAGCTTAGCTTATAGCGGGATTAGCTCCTACAATGAGCAGTTCTTC. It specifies CASSLAYSGISSYNEQFF.

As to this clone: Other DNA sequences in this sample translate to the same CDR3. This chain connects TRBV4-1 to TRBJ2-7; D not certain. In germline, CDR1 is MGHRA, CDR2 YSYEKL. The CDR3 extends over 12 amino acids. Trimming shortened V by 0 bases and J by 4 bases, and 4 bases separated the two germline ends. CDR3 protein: CASSQDGYEQYF. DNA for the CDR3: TGCGCCAGCAGCCAAGACGGTTACGAGCAGTACTTC.

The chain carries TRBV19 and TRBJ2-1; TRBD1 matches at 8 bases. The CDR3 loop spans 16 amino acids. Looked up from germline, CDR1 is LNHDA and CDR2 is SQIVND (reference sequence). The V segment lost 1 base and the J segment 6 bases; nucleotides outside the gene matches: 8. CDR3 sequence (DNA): TGTGCCAGTAGTATAGTTCAGGGGGCGAAATCCAATGAGCAGTTCTTC. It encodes CASSIVQGAKSNEQFF.

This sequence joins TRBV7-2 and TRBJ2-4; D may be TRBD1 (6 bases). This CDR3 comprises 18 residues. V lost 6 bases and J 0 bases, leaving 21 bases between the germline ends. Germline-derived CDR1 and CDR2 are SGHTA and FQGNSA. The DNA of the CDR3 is TGTGCCAGCAGTACAGGGAATGGCCTCAGGCCAGCCAAAAACATTCAGTACTTC. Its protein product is CASSTGNGLRPAKNIQYF.

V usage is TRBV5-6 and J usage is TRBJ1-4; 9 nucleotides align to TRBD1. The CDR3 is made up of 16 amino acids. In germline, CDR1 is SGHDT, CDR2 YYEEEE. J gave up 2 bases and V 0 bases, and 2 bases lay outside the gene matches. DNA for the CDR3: TGTGCCAGCAGCTTGGACAGGGGGCAGACTAATGAAAAACTGTTTTTT. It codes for CASSLDRGQTNEKLFF.

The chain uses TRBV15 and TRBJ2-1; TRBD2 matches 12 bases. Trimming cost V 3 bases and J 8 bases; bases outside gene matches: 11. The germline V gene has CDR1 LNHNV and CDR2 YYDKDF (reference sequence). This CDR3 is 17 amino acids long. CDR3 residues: CATSRGLGLAGIYEQFF. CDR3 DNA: TGTGCCACCAGCAGGGGCCTCGGACTAGCGGGGATCTATGAGCAGTTCTTC.

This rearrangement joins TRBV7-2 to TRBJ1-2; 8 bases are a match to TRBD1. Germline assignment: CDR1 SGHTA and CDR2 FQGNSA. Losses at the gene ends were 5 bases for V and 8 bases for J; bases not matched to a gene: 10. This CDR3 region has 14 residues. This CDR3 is CASSVQGDRTGYTF. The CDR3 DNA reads TGTGCCAGCAGCGTACAGGGGGATCGTACGGGCTACACCTTC.

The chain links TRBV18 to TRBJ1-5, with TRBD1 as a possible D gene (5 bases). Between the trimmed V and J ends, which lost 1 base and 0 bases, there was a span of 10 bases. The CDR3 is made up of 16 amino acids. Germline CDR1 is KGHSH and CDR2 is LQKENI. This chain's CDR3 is CASSPLRQGSNQPQHF. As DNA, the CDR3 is TGTGCCAGCTCACCACTCAGGCAGGGTAGCAATCAGCCCCAGCATTTT. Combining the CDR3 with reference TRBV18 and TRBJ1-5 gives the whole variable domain NAGVMQNPRHLVRRRGQEARLRCSPMKGHSHVYWYRQLPEEGLKFMVYLQKENIIDESGMPKERFSAEFPKEGPSILRIQQVVRGDSAAYFCASSPLRQGSNQPQHFGDGTRLSIL.

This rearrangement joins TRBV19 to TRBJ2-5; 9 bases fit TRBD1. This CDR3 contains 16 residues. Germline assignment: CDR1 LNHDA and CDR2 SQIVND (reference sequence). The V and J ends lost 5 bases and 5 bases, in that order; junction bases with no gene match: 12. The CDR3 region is CASSVQGTGKGETQYF. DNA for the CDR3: TGTGCCAGTAGTGTTCAAGGGACAGGGAAGGGGGAGACCCAGTACTTC.

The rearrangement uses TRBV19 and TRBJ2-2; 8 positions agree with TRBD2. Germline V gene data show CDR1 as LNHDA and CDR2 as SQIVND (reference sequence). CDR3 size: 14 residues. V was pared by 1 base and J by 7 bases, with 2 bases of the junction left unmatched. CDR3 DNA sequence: TGTGCCAGTAGTATAGTTCGGGAGGGCGGGGAGCTGTTTTTT. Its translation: CASSIVREGGELFF.

CDR3 region: CASSSGQTDADTQYF. CDR3 DNA sequence: TGTGCCAGCAGCTCAGGACAGACAGACGCAGATACGCAGTATTTT. The rearrangement links TRBV7-3 to TRBJ2-3, with D possibly being TRBD1 (6 bases). The CDR3 totals 15 residues. Trimming took off 4 bases at V and 4 bases at J, with 15 bases between the two ends. CDR1 is SGHTA and CDR2 is FQGTGA in the germline V gene.

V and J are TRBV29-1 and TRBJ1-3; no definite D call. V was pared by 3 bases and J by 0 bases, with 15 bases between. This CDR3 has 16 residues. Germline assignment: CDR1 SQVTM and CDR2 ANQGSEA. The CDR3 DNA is TGCAGCGTTGATTTACAGACTAGAATCTCTGGAAACACCATATATTTT. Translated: CSVDLQTRISGNTIYF.

CDR3 protein: CASSESTGRSYEQYF. For the CDR3, the DNA is TGTGCCAGCAGTGAATCGACAGGTCGCTCCTACGAGCAGTACTTC. The rearrangement uses TRBV2 and TRBJ2-7; tentative D call: TRBD1 (6 bases). The CDR3 is 15 amino acids. CDR1 SNHLY and CDR2 FYNNEI come from the germline V gene. V lost 2 bases and J lost 0, with 11 bases in between.

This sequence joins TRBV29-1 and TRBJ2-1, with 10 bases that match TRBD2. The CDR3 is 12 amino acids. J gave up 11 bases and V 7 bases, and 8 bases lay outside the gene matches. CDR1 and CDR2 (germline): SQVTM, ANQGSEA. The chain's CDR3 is CSEVAGGSQQFF. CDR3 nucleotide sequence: TGCAGCGAGGTAGCGGGGGGTTCCCAGCAGTTCTTC.

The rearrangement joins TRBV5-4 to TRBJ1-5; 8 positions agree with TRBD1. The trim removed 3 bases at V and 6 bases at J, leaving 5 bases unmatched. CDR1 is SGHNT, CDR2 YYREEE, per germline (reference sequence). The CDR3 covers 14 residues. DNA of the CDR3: TGTGCCAGCAGCTCAGGACAGGGCGGTCAGCCCCAGCATTTT. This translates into CASSSGQGGQPQHF.

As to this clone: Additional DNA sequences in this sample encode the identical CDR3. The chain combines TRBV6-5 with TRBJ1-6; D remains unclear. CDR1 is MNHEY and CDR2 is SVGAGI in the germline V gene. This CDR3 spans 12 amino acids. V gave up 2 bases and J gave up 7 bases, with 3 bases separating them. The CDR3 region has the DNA TGTGCCAGCAGTTACAGCAATTCACCCCTCCACTTT. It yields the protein CASSYSNSPLHF.

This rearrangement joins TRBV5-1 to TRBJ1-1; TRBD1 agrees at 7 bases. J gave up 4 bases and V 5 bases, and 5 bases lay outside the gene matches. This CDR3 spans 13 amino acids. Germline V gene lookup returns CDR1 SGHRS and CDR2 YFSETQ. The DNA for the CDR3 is TGCGCCAGCAGGCATCCAGGGGGCACTGAAGCTTTCTTT. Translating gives CASRHPGGTEAFF. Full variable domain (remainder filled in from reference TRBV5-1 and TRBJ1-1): KAGVTQTPRYLIKTRGQQVTLSCSPISGHRSVSWYQQTPGQGLQFLFEYFSETQRNKGNFPGRFSGRQFSNSRSEMNVSTLELGDSALYLCASRHPGGTEAFFGQGTRLTVV.

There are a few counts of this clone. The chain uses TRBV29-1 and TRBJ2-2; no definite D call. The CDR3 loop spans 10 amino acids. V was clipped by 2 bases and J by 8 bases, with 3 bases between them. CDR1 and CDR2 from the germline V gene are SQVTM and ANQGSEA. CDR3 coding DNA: TGCAGCGTTGAAAGGGGGGAGCTGTTTTTT. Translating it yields CSVERGELFF.